A selection of T cell receptor beta chains follows, all from one sample in a study of blood T cell repertoires in COVID-19. Only in-frame clones appear in the TCRdb table, and some are missing; sequencing was by immunoSEQ multiplex PCR. The sample records about 320,000 clones, 75% to 90% being singletons. The sequencing input was PBMCs or T cells enriched from blood (not recorded which). The receptors here all came from a man between 60 and 70 years old who had recovered from COVID-19. Both conserved end residues are part of each CDR3. A D gene is named only where the DNA matches it firmly. For some rows the clone size is stated as once, few or many, or as a class when expanded; others skip it.

D: -; size: -; J: TRBJ1-1; V: TRBV3-1/TRBV3-2; CDR3: CASSQATVNTEAFF; DNA: TGTGCCAGCAGCCAGGCGACAGTGAACACTGAAGCTTTCTTT
D: TRBD2; size: -; J: TRBJ2-3; V: TRBV9; CDR3: CASSPRRTSGLTDTQYF; DNA: TGTGCCAGCAGCCCAAGAAGGACTAGCGGGCTCACAGATACGCAGTATTTT
D: TRBD1; size: -; J: TRBJ2-3; V: TRBV5-4; CDR3: CASSTGTVTDTQYF; DNA: TGTGCCAGCAGCACCGGGACAGTCACAGATACGCAGTATTTT
D: TRBD2; size: -; J: TRBJ2-1; V: TRBV11-2; CDR3: CASSLEWEGGYEQFF; DNA: TGTGCCAGCAGCTTAGAGTGGGAGGGCGGTTATGAGCAGTTCTTC
D: TRBD1; size: once; J: TRBJ2-2; V: TRBV7-6; CDR3: CASSPRQGLNTGELFF; DNA: TGTGCCAGCAGCCCGCGACAGGGGCTGAACACCGGGGAGCTGTTTTTT
D: -; size: few; J: TRBJ1-2; V: TRBV5-1; CDR3: CASSLTGYGYTF; DNA: TGCGCCAGCAGCTTGACAGGGTATGGCTACACCTTC
D: -; size: -; J: TRBJ2-1; V: TRBV5-5; CDR3: CASSLRHPLGYNEQFF; DNA: TGTGCCAGCAGCTTGCGACACCCCCTTGGCTACAATGAGCAGTTCTTC
D: TRBD1; size: -; J: TRBJ1-5; V: TRBV25-1; CDR3: CASSPKGQAYNQPQHF; DNA: TGTGCCAGCAGTCCAAAGGGACAGGCATACAATCAGCCCCAGCATTTT
D: TRBD1; size: -; J: TRBJ2-5; V: TRBV11-2; CDR3: CASSLGDRDQETQYF; DNA: TGTGCCAGCAGCTTAGGAGACAGGGACCAAGAGACCCAGTACTTC
D: TRBD2; size: -; J: TRBJ2-1; V: TRBV7-9; CDR3: CASSHPGLAKSYNEQFF; DNA: TGTGCCAGCAGCCACCCGGGACTAGCTAAATCCTACAATGAGCAGTTCTTC
D: TRBD2; size: -; J: TRBJ2-2; V: TRBV14; CDR3: CASSQEGLASGELFF; DNA: TGTGCCAGCAGCCAAGAGGGACTAGCGTCCGGGGAGCTGTTTTTT
D: TRBD1; size: -; J: TRBJ1-2; V: TRBV25-1; CDR3: CASMPGGVAGGYTF; DNA: TGTGCCAGCATGCCAGGGGGCGTCGCTGGTGGCTACACCTTC
D: -; size: -; J: TRBJ2-6; V: TRBV6-5; CDR3: CASRLWGANVLTF; DNA: TGTGCCAGCAGACTCTGGGGGGCCAACGTCCTGACTTTC
D: -; size: -; J: TRBJ1-3; V: TRBV25-1; CDR3: CASSELGTNSGNTIYF; DNA: TGTGCCAGCAGTGAATTGGGCACCAACTCTGGAAACACCATATATTTT
D: TRBD2; size: -; J: TRBJ2-2; V: TRBV6-1; CDR3: CASSDRGLAGSGELFF; DNA: TGTGCCAGCAGTGATCGGGGACTAGCGGGATCCGGGGAGCTGTTTTTT
D: TRBD2; size: -; J: TRBJ2-3; V: TRBV5-1; CDR3: CASSLGGLAGGNTDTQYF; DNA: TGCGCCAGCAGCTTGGGGGGACTAGCGGGAGGAAACACAGATACGCAGTATTTT
D: TRBD1; size: -; J: TRBJ1-3; V: TRBV5-1; CDR3: CASTISGTGGSGNTIYF; DNA: TGCGCCAGCACCATCTCCGGGACAGGGGGTTCTGGAAACACCATATATTTT
D: -; size: -; J: TRBJ2-3; V: TRBV27; CDR3: CASSLIGPTDTQYF; DNA: TGTGCCAGCAGTTTAATTGGGCCCACAGATACGCAGTATTTT
D: TRBD1; size: -; J: TRBJ1-1; V: TRBV19; CDR3: CASSPGDSKRTEAFF; DNA: TGTGCCAGTAGTCCTGGGGACAGCAAGAGGACTGAAGCTTTCTTT
D: TRBD1; size: -; J: TRBJ2-2; V: TRBV7-9; CDR3: CASSLRAQGWNTGELFF; DNA: TGTGCCAGCAGCTTAAGAGCACAGGGGTGGAACACCGGGGAGCTGTTTTTT
D: -; size: few; J: TRBJ1-5; V: TRBV3-1/TRBV3-2; CDR3: CASSLLNQPQHF; DNA: TGTGCCAGCAGCCTACTCAATCAGCCCCAGCATTTT